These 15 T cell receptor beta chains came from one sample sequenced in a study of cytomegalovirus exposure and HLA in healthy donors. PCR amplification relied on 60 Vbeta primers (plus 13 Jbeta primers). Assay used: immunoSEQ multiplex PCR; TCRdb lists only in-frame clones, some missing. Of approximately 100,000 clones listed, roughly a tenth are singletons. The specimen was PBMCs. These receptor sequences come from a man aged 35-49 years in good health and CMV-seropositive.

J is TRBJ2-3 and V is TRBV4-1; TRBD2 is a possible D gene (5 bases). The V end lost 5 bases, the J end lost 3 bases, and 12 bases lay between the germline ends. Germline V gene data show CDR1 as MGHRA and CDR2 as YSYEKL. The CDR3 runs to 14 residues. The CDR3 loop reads CASSSTRGTDTQYF. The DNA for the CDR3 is TGCGCCAGCAGCTCTACTAGAGGAACAGATACGCAGTATTTT.

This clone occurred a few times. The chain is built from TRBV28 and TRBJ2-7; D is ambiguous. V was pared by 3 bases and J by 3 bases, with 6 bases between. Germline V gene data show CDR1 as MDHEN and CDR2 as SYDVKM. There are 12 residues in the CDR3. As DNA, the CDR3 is TGTGCCAGCAGTTTTCCAGGCTACGAGCAGTACTTC. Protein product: CASSFPGYEQYF.

This CDR3 reads CASSPLSSNTGELFF. For the CDR3, the DNA is TGTGCCAGCAGTCCTCTATCTTCGAACACCGGGGAGCTGTTTTTT. V and J are TRBV27 and TRBJ2-2; unclear D gene. The CDR3 covers 15 residues. CDR1 and CDR2 from the germline V gene are MNHEY and SMNVEV (reference sequence). V was pared by 5 bases and J by 0 bases, with 10 bases between.

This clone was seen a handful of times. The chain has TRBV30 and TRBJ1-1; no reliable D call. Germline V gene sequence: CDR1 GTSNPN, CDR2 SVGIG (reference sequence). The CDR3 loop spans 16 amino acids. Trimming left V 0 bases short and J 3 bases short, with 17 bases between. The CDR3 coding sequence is TGTGCCTGGAGTGTAATAGAGGGTATAGGATACACTGAAGCTTTCTTT. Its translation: CAWSVIEGIGYTEAFF.

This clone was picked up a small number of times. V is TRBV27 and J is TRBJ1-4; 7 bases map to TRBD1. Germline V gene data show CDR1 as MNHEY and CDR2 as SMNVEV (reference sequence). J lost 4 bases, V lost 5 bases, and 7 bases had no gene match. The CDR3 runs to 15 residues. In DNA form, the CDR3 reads TGTGCCAGCAGTCGACAGGGTCGGAATAATGAAAAACTGTTTTTT. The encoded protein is CASSRQGRNNEKLFF.

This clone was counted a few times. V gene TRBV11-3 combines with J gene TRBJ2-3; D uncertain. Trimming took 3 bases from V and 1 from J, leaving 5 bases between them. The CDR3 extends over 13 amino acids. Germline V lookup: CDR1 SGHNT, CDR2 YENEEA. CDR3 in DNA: TGTGCCAGCAGCTTTACAGGCACAGATACGCAGTATTTT. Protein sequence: CASSFTGTDTQYF.

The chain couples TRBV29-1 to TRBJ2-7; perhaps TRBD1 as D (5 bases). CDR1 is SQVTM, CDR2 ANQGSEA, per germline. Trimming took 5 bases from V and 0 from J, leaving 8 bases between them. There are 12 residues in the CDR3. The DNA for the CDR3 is TGCAGCGTTAGACAGAGCTCCTACGAGCAGTACTTC. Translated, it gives CSVRQSSYEQYF.

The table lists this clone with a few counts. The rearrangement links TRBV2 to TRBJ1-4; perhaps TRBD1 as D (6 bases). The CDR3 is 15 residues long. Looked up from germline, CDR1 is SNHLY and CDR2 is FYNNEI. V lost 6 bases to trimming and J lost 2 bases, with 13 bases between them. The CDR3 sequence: CASRIQGGTNEKLFF. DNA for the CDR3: TGTGCCAGCAGGATACAGGGTGGTACTAATGAAAAACTGTTTTTT.

This CDR3 reads CATSRDLEAGELFF. DNA for the CDR3: TGTGCCACCAGCAGAGATCTAGAAGCCGGGGAGCTGTTTTTT. This chain connects TRBV15 to TRBJ2-2, with D uncertain. Germline V gene sequence: CDR1 LNHNV, CDR2 YYDKDF (reference sequence). V lost 0 bases to trimming and J lost 6 bases, with 8 bases between them. This CDR3 is built from 14 residues.

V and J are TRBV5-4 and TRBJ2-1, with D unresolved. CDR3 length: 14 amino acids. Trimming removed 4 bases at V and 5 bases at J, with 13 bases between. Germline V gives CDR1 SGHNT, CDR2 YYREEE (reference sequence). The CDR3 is CASSHIGSHNEQFF. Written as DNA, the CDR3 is TGTGCCAGCAGCCATATCGGGTCCCACAATGAGCAGTTCTTC. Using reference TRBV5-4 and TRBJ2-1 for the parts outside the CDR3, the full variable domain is ETGVTQSPTHLIKTRGQQVTLRCSSQSGHNTVSWYQQALGQGPQFIFQYYREEENGRGNFPPRFSGLQFPNYSSELNVNALELDDSALYLCASSHIGSHNEQFFGPGTRLTVL.

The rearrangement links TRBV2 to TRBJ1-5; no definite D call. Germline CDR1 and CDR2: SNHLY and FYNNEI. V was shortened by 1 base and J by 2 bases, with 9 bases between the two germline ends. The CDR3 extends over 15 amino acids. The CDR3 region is CASSEVGLGNQPQHF. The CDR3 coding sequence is TGTGCCAGCAGTGAAGTGGGCCTTGGCAATCAGCCCCAGCATTTT.

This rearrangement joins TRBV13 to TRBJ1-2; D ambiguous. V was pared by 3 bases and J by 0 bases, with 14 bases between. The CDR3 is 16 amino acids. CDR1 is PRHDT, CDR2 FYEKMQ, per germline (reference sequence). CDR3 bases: TGTGCCAGCAGCTTTAGCAGCTGGGTAGCTAACTATGGCTACACCTTC. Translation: CASSFSSWVANYGYTF.

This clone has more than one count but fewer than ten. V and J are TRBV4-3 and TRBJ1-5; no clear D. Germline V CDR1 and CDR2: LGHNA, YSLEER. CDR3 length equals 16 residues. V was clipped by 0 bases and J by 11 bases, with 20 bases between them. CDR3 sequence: CASSQEWARGGSAQHF. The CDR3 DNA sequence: TGCGCCAGCAGCCAAGAATGGGCACGGGGTGGTTCGGCCCAGCATTTT.

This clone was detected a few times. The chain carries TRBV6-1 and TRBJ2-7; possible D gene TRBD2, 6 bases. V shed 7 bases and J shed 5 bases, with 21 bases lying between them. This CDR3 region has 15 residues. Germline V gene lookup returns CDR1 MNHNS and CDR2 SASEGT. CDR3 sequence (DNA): TGTGCCAGCAATAACCCGGGACTCAACCTTCACGAGCAGTACTTC. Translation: CASNNPGLNLHEQYF.

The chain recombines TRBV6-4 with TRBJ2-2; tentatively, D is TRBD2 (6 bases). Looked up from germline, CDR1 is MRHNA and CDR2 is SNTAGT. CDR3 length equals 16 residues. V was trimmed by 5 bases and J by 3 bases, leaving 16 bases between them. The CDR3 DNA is TGTGCCAGCAGTCCCGGACGGTGGAGGGACACCGGGGAGCTGTTTTTT. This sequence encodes CASSPGRWRDTGELFF.